This entry lists 24 T cell receptor beta chains sequenced from one sample in a study of T cell responses to AZD1222 COVID-19 vaccine. Generated by immunoSEQ multiplex PCR, the TCRdb table keeps only in-frame clones and is missing some. Of about 85,000 clones listed, around nine tenths are singletons. This specimen consisted of peripheral blood, obtained on day 0 of AZD1222 vaccination. These receptors all stem from an adult in good health.

This clone appeared a few times. V gene TRBV9 combines with J gene TRBJ2-3; TRBD2 might be the D (5 bases). The V end was cut by 0 bases, the J end by 4 bases, with 18 bases between. Germline loops: CDR1 SGDLS, CDR2 YYNGEE. This CDR3 contains 17 residues. CDR3: CASSVEGVGWTADTQYF. Here the CDR3 DNA reads TGTGCCAGCAGCGTAGAGGGTGTGGGATGGACTGCAGATACGCAGTATTTT.

The V gene is TRBV10-3, the J gene TRBJ1-3, with D possibly TRBD1 on 5 matching bases. The CDR3 sequence is 13 residues long. Trimming left V 9 bases short and J 4 bases short, with 13 bases between. Per the germline V gene, CDR1 is ENHRY and CDR2 is SYGVKD. CDR3 in amino acids: CAISAGMGNTIYF. The CDR3, as DNA: TGTGCCATTTCTGCAGGGATGGGAAACACCATATATTTT.

The gene calls are TRBV27 and TRBJ1-1; 7 nucleotides agree with TRBD1. Trimming cost V 3 bases and J 0 bases; bases outside gene matches: 1. CDR1 MNHEY and CDR2 SMNVEV come from the germline V gene (reference sequence). This CDR3 has 14 residues. CDR3: CASSLGQMNTEAFF. As DNA, the CDR3 is TGTGCCAGCAGTTTGGGACAGATGAACACTGAAGCTTTCTTT.

The V gene is TRBV30, the J gene TRBJ1-5, with D uncertain. CDR3 size: 15 residues. V shed 2 bases and J shed 2 bases, with 13 bases lying between them. The V gene's germline CDR1 is GTSNPN and CDR2 SVGIG (reference sequence). As DNA, the CDR3 is TGTGCCTGGAGTCGAGCCCTATCTCGCAATCAGCCCCAGCATTTT. It yields the protein CAWSRALSRNQPQHF.

V is TRBV19 and J is TRBJ2-7; 9 nucleotides align to TRBD1. J was trimmed by 2 bases and V by 6 bases; bases with no gene match: 14. The CDR3 spans 17 residues. Germline V gene data show CDR1 as LNHDA and CDR2 as SQIVND (reference sequence). CDR3 bases: TGTGCCAGTAGCAGCCTATCGACAGGGGGGAGCACCTACGAGCAGTACTTC. The encoded protein is CASSSLSTGGSTYEQYF.

The chain combines TRBV12-5 with TRBJ1-1; D is undetermined. Trimming pared 0 bases from V and 7 bases from J, leaving 9 bases between. Germline CDR1 and CDR2: LGHNT and FRNRAP. This CDR3 comprises 13 residues. CDR3 coding DNA: TGTGCTAGTGGTTTGGTACCCCTGTTTGAAGCTTTCTTT. It specifies CASGLVPLFEAFF.

The table lists this clone with a few counts. The chain has TRBV7-3 and TRBJ2-1; D ambiguous. Trimming shortened V by 0 bases and J by 0 bases, and 15 bases separated the two germline ends. This CDR3 is 18 amino acids long. Looked up from germline, CDR1 is SGHTA and CDR2 is FQGTGA. CDR3 residues: CASSLTFIIGNSYNEQFF. In DNA form, the CDR3 reads TGTGCCAGCAGCTTAACGTTTATTATAGGTAACTCCTACAATGAGCAGTTCTTC.

The chain joins TRBV20-1 to TRBJ1-3, with D possibly matching TRBD1 (6 bases). The CDR3 runs 14 residues. Per germline, CDR1 DFQATT and CDR2 SNEGSKA (reference sequence). With 3 bases removed from V and 2 bases from J, the gap between germline ends came to 11 bases. CDR3 loop: CSASLGGTGNTIYF. The CDR3 DNA reads as TGCAGTGCTAGTTTGGGGGGCACTGGAAACACCATATATTTT.

The sample holds one count of this clone. The chain recombines TRBV7-9 with TRBJ1-1; D call uncertain. Germline V gives CDR1 SEHNR, CDR2 FQNEAQ (reference sequence). The CDR3 length is 12 residues. The V gene lost 4 bases and the J gene lost 6 bases, with 9 bases spanning the gap. The chain's CDR3 is CASSSINPEAFF. CDR3 DNA: TGTGCCAGCAGCTCGATCAACCCTGAAGCTTTCTTT.

The chain employs TRBV9 and TRBJ1-3; no definite D call. Germline V gives CDR1 SGDLS, CDR2 YYNGEE. V was pared by 0 bases and J by 0 bases, with 7 bases between. The CDR3 is 15 residues long. CDR3 DNA sequence: TGTGCCAGCAGCGTAGGGTGGGACTCTGGAAACACCATATATTTT. Its translation: CASSVGWDSGNTIYF.

This chain connects TRBV5-1 to TRBJ2-2; no clear D gene. Germline loops: CDR1 SGHRS, CDR2 YFSETQ. The CDR3 has 15 residues. Trimming took off 1 base at V and 1 base at J, with 8 bases between the two ends. The CDR3 region has the DNA TGCGCCAGCAGCTTGAAAGCAGTGAACACCGGGGAGCTGTTTTTT. This translates into CASSLKAVNTGELFF. The full variable domain, with the rest looked up from reference TRBV5-1 and TRBJ2-2, is KAGVTQTPRYLIKTRGQQVTLSCSPISGHRSVSWYQQTPGQGLQFLFEYFSETQRNKGNFPGRFSGRQFSNSRSEMNVSTLELGDSALYLCASSLKAVNTGELFFGEGSRLTVL.

The chain recombines TRBV28 with TRBJ2-3; D tentatively reads TRBD1 or TRBD2 (6 bases each). Trimming took off 2 bases at V and 4 bases at J, with 10 bases between the two ends. The CDR3 is 14 residues long. Germline assignment: CDR1 MDHEN and CDR2 SYDVKM. The CDR3 nucleotides read TGTGCCAGCAGTTTAGTCGGGGGCTCAGATACGCAGTATTTT. This sequence encodes CASSLVGGSDTQYF.

CDR3 region: CASSLDLAQGQPQHF. In nucleotides, the CDR3 is TGTGCCAGCAGCTTAGATCTGGCCCAGGGTCAGCCCCAGCATTTT. V and J are TRBV11-2 and TRBJ1-5; maybe TRBD1 (5 bases). The CDR3 is 15 residues long. Germline V CDR1 and CDR2: SGHAT, FQNNGV. V was cut by 0 bases and J by 6 bases, with 12 bases left in between.

The CDR3 spells CASSGTGAHTIYF. As DNA, the CDR3 is TGTGCCAGTAGTGGGACTGGGGCACACACCATATATTTT. This sequence joins TRBV19 and TRBJ1-3; tentative D call: TRBD1 (5 bases). V was shortened by 5 bases and J by 8 bases, with 13 bases between the two germline ends. Germline-derived CDR1 and CDR2 are LNHDA and SQIVND (reference sequence). The CDR3 sequence is 13 residues long.

This sequence joins TRBV15 and TRBJ2-7; D unclear. V lost 0 bases and J 1 base, leaving 10 bases between the germline ends. Germline CDR1 and CDR2: LNHNV and YYDKDF (reference sequence). The CDR3 consists of 15 residues. CDR3 nucleotides: TGTGCCACCAGCAGAGACGTTGTGGGGTCCTACGAGCAGTACTTC. This translates into CATSRDVVGSYEQYF.

The chain employs TRBV5-5 and TRBJ1-4, with 11 positions matching TRBD1. With 0 bases clipped from V and 6 bases from J, the junction kept 1 base outside the gene matches. The length of the CDR3 is 15 residues. Germline V lookup: CDR1 SGHKS, CDR2 YYEKEE (reference sequence). This CDR3 reads CASSLGDRGDEKLFF. The CDR3 bases are TGTGCCAGCAGCTTGGGGGACAGGGGGGATGAAAAACTGTTTTTT. Full variable domain (missing parts from reference TRBV5-5 and TRBJ1-4): DAGVTQSPTHLIKTRGQQVTLRCSPISGHKSVSWYQQVLGQGPQFIFQYYEKEERGRGNFPDRFSARQFPNYSSELNVNALLLGDSALYLCASSLGDRGDEKLFFGSGTQLSVL.

The count of this clone is one. The chain combines TRBV15 with TRBJ2-3; TRBD2 matches 12 bases. Trimming removed 1 base from V and 1 base from J; junction bases left unmatched: 6. Germline V gene lookup returns CDR1 LNHNV and CDR2 YYDKDF (reference sequence). The CDR3 covers 18 residues. CDR3 DNA sequence: TGTGCCACCAGCAGAGGCCTAGCGGGAGGGCCAGGCACAGATACGCAGTATTTT. It specifies CATSRGLAGGPGTDTQYF.

V usage is TRBV5-4 and J usage is TRBJ2-1; D is ambiguous. V lost 1 base and J 0 bases, leaving 8 bases between the germline ends. Per germline, CDR1 SGHNT and CDR2 YYREEE (reference sequence). The CDR3 contains 15 residues. The CDR3, as DNA: TGTGCCAGCAGCTTGTCTGCGAGCTCCTACAATGAGCAGTTCTTC. This sequence encodes CASSLSASSYNEQFF. The complete variable domain, with remaining parts taken from reference TRBV5-4 and TRBJ2-1, reads ETGVTQSPTHLIKTRGQQVTLRCSSQSGHNTVSWYQQALGQGPQFIFQYYREEENGRGNFPPRFSGLQFPNYSSELNVNALELDDSALYLCASSLSASSYNEQFFGPGTRLTVL.

The rearrangement joins TRBV5-6 to TRBJ1-5; the D is unclear. Germline lookup yields CDR1 SGHDT and CDR2 YYEEEE. The CDR3 is 13 residues long. Trimming pared 0 bases from V and 5 bases from J, leaving 6 bases between. This chain's CDR3 is CASSLARDQPQHF. In DNA, the CDR3 is TGTGCCAGCAGCTTGGCAAGGGATCAGCCCCAGCATTTT. The complete variable domain, with remaining parts taken from reference TRBV5-6 and TRBJ1-5, reads DAGVTQSPTHLIKTRGQQVTLRCSPKSGHDTVSWYQQALGQGPQFIFQYYEEEERQRGNFPDRFSGHQFPNYSSELNVNALLLGDSALYLCASSLARDQPQHFGDGTRLSIL.

The chain joins TRBV3-1 (or the pseudogene TRBV3-2) to TRBJ2-5; 7 nucleotides agree with TRBD2. Germline V gene data show CDR1 as LGHDT and CDR2 as YNNKEL (reference sequence). The CDR3 loop spans 16 amino acids. With V trimmed by 0 bases and J by 4 bases, 8 bases remained unmatched. For the CDR3, the DNA is TGTGCCAGCAGCCAAGATCCCTGGGGGGGAGGAGAGACCCAGTACTTC. Encoded protein: CASSQDPWGGGETQYF.

The chain employs TRBV6-5 and TRBJ1-1, with 7 bases identical to TRBD1. This CDR3 is built from 12 residues. Germline lookup yields CDR1 MNHEY and CDR2 SVGAGI. V lost 6 bases and J lost 8; bases outside the gene matches: 6. CDR3 bases: TGTGCCAGCAGCCTCGCCAGGGGGGAAGCTTTCTTT. It specifies CASSLARGEAFF.

This rearrangement joins TRBV7-9 to TRBJ1-4, with TRBD1 matching 7 bases. V lost 8 bases and J lost 8; bases outside the gene matches: 5. CDR1 and CDR2 (germline): SEHNR, FQNEAQ (reference sequence). There are 12 residues in the CDR3. The CDR3 nucleotides are TGTGCCAGCGAATCAGGGGGGGAAAAACTGTTTTTT. Translation: CASESGGEKLFF. Combining the CDR3 with reference TRBV7-9 and TRBJ1-4 gives the whole variable domain DTGVSQNPRHKITKRGQNVTFRCDPISEHNRLYWYRQTLGQGPEFLTYFQNEAQLEKSRLLSDRFSAERPKGSFSTLEIQRTEQGDSAMYLCASESGGEKLFFGSGTQLSVL.

The rearrangement links TRBV5-6 to TRBJ2-7; 11 nucleotides align to TRBD1. With 4 bases clipped from V and 4 bases from J, the junction kept 13 bases outside the gene matches. The germline CDR1 and CDR2 sequences are SGHDT and YYEEEE. This CDR3 spans 17 amino acids. CDR3 in amino acids: CASSGGTGGSVKYEQYF. CDR3 DNA: TGTGCCAGCAGCGGAGGGACAGGGGGGTCCGTAAAGTACGAGCAGTACTTC. Complete variable domain (other parts from reference TRBV5-6 and TRBJ2-7): DAGVTQSPTHLIKTRGQQVTLRCSPKSGHDTVSWYQQALGQGPQFIFQYYEEEERQRGNFPDRFSGHQFPNYSSELNVNALLLGDSALYLCASSGGTGGSVKYEQYFGPGTRLTVT.

This clone was counted only a few times. The rearrangement joins TRBV5-4 to TRBJ1-1; 9 positions agree with TRBD1. CDR1 is SGHNT, CDR2 YYREEE, per germline (reference sequence). The CDR3 contains 17 residues. The J segment lost 5 bases and the V segment lost 3 bases, leaving 14 bases of the junction unmatched. The CDR3 sequence is CASSSPPGQGHETEAFF. DNA for the CDR3: TGTGCCAGCAGCTCGCCACCGGGACAGGGCCATGAGACTGAAGCTTTCTTT. The variable domain in full, with the rest retrieved from reference TRBV5-4 and TRBJ1-1, is ETGVTQSPTHLIKTRGQQVTLRCSSQSGHNTVSWYQQALGQGPQFIFQYYREEENGRGNFPPRFSGLQFPNYSSELNVNALELDDSALYLCASSSPPGQGHETEAFFGQGTRLTVV.